Sequencing of this T cell receptor beta chain was carried out in a study of T cell repertoires in cytomegalovirus infection. In the study overall: Well-studied HLA-B-restricted epitopes and recently identified HLA-C-restricted epitopes of CMV were both used in the study. It can be stated that public TCR beta signatures indicated CMV infection as well as a matching HLA type. The study's findings and limits: The study identified carriers of CMV plus the relevant HLA from cumulative public TCR beta family frequency. HLA-C-restricted CMV clonotypes gave the most frequent clonotype in two of eight donors.

The CDR3 spans 12 residues. Germline lookup yields CDR1 SGHVS and CDR2 FQNEAQ. The ends were cut back, 5 bases at V and 5 bases at J, with 7 bases in the middle. This clonotype was detected only a few times. Its specificity is unknown. TCRdb used MiXCR to reprocess the reads, holding one entry per CDR3 protein. Of about 51,000 distinct CDR3 sequences listed, roughly a fifth were seen once; the top ten hold 26%. The sequences come from CD8+ T cells from cultured PBMCs, collected from culture after CMV antigen stimulation. V and J are TRBV7-8 and TRBJ1-5, with D uncertain. The source is a human donor in good health (CMV status not recorded). Some clones in this sample may be carry-over from other donors' samples. CDR3 region: CASSIRDQPQHF. Here the CDR3 DNA reads TGTGCCAGCAGCATACGTGATCAGCCCCAGCATTTT.